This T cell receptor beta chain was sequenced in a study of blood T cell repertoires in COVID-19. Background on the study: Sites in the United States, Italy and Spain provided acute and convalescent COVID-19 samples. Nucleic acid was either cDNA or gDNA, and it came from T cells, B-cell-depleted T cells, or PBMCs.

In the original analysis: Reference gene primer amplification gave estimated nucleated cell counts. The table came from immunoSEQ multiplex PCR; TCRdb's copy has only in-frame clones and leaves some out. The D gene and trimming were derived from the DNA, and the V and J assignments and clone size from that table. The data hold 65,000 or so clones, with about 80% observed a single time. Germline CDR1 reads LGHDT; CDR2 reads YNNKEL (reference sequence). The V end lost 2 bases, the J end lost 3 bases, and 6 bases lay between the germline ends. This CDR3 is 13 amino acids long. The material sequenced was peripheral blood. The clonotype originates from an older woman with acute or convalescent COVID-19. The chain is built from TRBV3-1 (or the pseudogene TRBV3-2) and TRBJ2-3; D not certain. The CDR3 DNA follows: TGTGCCAGCAGCCAATTTGCGACAGATACGCAGTATTTT. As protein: CASSQFATDTQYF.